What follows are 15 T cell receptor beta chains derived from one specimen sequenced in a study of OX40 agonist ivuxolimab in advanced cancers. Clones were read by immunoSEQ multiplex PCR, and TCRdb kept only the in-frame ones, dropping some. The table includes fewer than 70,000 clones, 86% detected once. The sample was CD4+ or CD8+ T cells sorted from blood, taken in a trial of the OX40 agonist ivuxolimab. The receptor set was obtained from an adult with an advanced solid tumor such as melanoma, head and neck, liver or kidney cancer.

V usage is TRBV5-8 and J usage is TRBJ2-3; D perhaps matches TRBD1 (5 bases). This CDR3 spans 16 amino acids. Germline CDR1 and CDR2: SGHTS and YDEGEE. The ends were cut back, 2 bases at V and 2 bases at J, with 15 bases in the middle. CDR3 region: CASSFTPQANTDTQYF. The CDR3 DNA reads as TGTGCCAGCAGCTTTACTCCACAGGCTAACACAGATACGCAGTATTTT.

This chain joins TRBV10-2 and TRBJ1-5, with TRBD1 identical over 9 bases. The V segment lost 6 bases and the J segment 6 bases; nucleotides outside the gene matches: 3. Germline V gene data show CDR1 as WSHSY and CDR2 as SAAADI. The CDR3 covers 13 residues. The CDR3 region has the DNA TGCGCCAGCAGAGGGGACAGGGCTCAGCCCCAGCATTTT. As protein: CASRGDRAQPQHF.

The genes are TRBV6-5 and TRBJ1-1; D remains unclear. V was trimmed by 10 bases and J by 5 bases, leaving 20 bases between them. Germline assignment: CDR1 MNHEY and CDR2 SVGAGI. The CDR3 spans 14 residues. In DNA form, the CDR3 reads TGTGCCATCGCTACCCGGACTGGGAGGACTGAAGCTTTCTTT. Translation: CAIATRTGRTEAFF.

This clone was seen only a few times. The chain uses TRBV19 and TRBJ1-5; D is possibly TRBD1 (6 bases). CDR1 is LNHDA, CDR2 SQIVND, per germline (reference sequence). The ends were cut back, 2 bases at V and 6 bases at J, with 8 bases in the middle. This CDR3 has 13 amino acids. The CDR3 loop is CASSITGFQPQHF. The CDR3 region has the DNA TGTGCCAGTAGTATAACAGGGTTTCAGCCCCAGCATTTT.

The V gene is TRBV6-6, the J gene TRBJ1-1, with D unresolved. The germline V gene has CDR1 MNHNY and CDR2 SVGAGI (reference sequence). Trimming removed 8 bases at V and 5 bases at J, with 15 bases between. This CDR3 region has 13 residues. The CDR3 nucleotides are TGTGCCAGCCGGTCGATGACGGGTACTGAAGCTTTCTTT. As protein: CASRSMTGTEAFF.

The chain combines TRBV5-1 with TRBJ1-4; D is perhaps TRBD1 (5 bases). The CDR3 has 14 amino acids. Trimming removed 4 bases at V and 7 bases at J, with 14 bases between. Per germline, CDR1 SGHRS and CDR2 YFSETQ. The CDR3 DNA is TGCGCCAGCAGCGGAACAGGCTTCACTGAAAAACTGTTTTTT. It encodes CASSGTGFTEKLFF.

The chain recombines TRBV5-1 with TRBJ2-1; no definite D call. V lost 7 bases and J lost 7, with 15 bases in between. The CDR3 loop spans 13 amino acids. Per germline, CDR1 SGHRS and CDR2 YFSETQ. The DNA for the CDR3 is TGCGCCAGCCATGATACCATGGGGAATGAGCAGTTCTTC. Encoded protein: CASHDTMGNEQFF.

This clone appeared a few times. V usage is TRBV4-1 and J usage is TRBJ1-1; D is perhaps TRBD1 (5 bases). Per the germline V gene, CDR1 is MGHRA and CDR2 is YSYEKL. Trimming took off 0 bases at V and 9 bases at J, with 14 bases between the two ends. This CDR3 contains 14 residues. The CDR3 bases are TGCGCCAGCAGCCAAGATGGCGGGGCTGGAAAAGCTTTCTTT. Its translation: CASSQDGGAGKAFF.

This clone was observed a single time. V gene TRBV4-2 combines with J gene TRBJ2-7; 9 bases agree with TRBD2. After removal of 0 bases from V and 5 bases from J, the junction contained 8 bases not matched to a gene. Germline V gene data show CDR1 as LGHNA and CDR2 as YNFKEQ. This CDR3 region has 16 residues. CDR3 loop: CASSQEWSSGINEQYF. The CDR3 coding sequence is TGTGCCAGCAGCCAAGAATGGTCTAGCGGGATTAACGAGCAGTACTTC.

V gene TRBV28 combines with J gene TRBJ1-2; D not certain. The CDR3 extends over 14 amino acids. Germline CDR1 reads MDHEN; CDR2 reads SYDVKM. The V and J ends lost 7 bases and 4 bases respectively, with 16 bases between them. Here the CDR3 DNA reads TGTGCCAGCACTTTCCGGGCCCGCTCCTATGGCTACACCTTC. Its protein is CASTFRARSYGYTF.

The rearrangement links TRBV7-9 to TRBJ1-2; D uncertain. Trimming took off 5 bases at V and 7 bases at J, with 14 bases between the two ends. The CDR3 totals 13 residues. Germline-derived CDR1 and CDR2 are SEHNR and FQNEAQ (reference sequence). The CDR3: CASSPGQRGGYTF. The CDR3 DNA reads TGTGCCAGCAGCCCTGGGCAGCGTGGTGGCTACACCTTC.

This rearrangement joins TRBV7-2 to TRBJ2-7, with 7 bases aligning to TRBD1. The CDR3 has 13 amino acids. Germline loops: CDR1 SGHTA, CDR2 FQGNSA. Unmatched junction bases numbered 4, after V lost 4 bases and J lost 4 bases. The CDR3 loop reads CASSSRDSYEQYF. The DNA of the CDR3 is TGTGCCAGCAGCTCCCGGGACAGTTACGAGCAGTACTTC. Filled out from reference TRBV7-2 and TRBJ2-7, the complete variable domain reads GAGVSQSPSNKVTEKGKDVELRCDPISGHTALYWYRQSLGQGLEFLIYFQGNSAPDKSGLPSDRFSAERTGGSVSTLTIQRTQQEDSAVYLCASSSRDSYEQYFGPGTRLTVT.

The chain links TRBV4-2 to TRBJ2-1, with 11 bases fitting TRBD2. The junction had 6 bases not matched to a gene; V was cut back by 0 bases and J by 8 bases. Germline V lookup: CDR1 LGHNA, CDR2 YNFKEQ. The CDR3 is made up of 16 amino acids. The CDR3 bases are TGTGCCAGCAGCCAAGATGTAGCGGGGGGGTGGGATGAGCAGTTCTTC. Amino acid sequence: CASSQDVAGGWDEQFF.

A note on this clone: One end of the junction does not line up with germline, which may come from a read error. Here the CDR3 DNA reads TGTGCCACCAGCAGAGAGGTAAACTTCGACTGTCTCTTT. Translated, it gives CATSREVNFDCLF. The chain is built from TRBV15 and TRBJ1-1; no definite D call. Germline V lookup: CDR1 LNHNV, CDR2 YYDKDF (reference sequence). The CDR3 length is 13 residues.

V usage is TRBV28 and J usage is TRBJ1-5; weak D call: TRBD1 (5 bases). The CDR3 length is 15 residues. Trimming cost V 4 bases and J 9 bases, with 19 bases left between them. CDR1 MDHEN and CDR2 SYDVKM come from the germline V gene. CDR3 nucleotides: TGTGCCAGCAGTTCCCCAGGGCGGTCGGCCTGGCCCCAGCATTTT. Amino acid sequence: CASSSPGRSAWPQHF.